A single T cell receptor (beta chain) is shown here with its context. This CDR3 contains 16 residues. Trimming cost V 6 bases and J 3 bases; bases outside gene matches: 9. CDR1 is MDHEN, CDR2 SYDVKM, per germline. The source of the sample is a study of blood T cell repertoires in COVID-19. Study as a whole: COVID-19 samples collected from the United States, Italy and Spain covered acute and convalescent phases. T cells, B-cell-depleted T cells, or PBMCs supplied cDNA or gDNA.

How the authors handled the data: Amplifying reference gene primers gave estimates of nucleated cell counts. Measured with immunoSEQ multiplex PCR; TCRdb has only the in-frame clones, and not every one. The D gene and trimming were derived from the DNA, and the V and J assignments and clone size from that table. Among 90,000 to 100,000 clones listed, around 85% were seen once. This receptor was identified in a human donor in a cohort sampled during active COVID-19. This chain joins TRBV28 and TRBJ2-3, with 10 bases matching TRBD2. The sample was peripheral blood. DNA for the CDR3: TGTGCCAGCAGCTCCCCTAGCGGGAGCGGAACAGATACGCAGTATTTT. Translating gives CASSSPSGSGTDTQYF. Combining the CDR3 with reference TRBV28 and TRBJ2-3 gives the whole variable domain DVKVTQSSRYLVKRTGEKVFLECVQDMDHENMFWYRQDPGLGLRLIYFSYDVKMKEKGDIPEGYSVSREKKERFSLILESASTNQTSMYLCASSSPSGSGTDTQYFGPGTRLTVL.